This T cell receptor beta chain is drawn from a study of cytomegalovirus exposure and HLA in healthy donors (dated by TCRdb to about 2017). As for the study more broadly: An earlier analysis of roughly 570 of the donors reported approximately 260 Gb of sequence data and 117 million unique TCR beta sequences obtained from some 170 million T cells. Roughly 300 gigabases of sequencing data and approximately 93 million unique TCR sequences were included in an early release covering about 700 HLA-typed donors. Of the roughly 400 genotyped donors, 81% were placed in the genetic ancestry cluster associated with self-reported Caucasian donors. The study aimed to test whether signatures of past pathogen exposure could be identified by cataloging public T cell receptors. The study used immunosequencing to profile the T cell repertoires of approximately 690 subjects and linked those repertoires to cytomegalovirus serostatus. Along with the approximately 650-subject first cohort, a separate validation cohort of over a hundred different subjects was used. To predict cytomegalovirus infection status, the study brought together high-throughput TCR immunosequencing, statistical association of individual TCRs with disease status, and machine learning. A later analysis re-analyzed previously published TCR beta repertoires from 500 to 700 donors and added high-resolution HLA genotyping to study TCR occurrence patterns. The later analysis used no new phenotypic data to find candidate immune exposures, relying instead on TCR beta sequences and their occurrence across donors. An earlier analysis of approximately 630 of the donors applied high-throughput TCR beta sequencing to assess whether each TCR beta V gene segment acted as functional or pseudogenic. Alongside the repertoire data, information on donor age, sex, ethnicity and CMV serostatus was compiled. A later genetic analysis took genome-wide SNP genotypes for about 65% of the 666 donors and used that subset as a discovery cohort. Every discovery cohort repertoire had been produced on one sequencing platform. HLA typing covered class I and class II loci at four-digit resolution. Typing coverage varied by locus: about 620-630 donors for A, B, C, DRB1 and DQB1; roughly 500 for DQA1; about 600 for DPA1; about 450 for DPB1. Four to six DR-DQ haplotypes were handled as single units for association and clustering, since linkage in the cohort was strong. Across some 400 genotyped donors of the cohort, an average of about 200,000 unique TCR beta nucleotide sequences per donor were sequenced, and 15% to 20% of those sequences were non-productive. Broad study findings and their caveats: The study listed 150 to 200 TCR beta chains as associated with cytomegalovirus. A later analysis found that HLA-associated TCR beta chains were more clonally expanded and had lower generation probabilities than equally common non-associated chains. HLA typing was unavailable for some donors at each locus, so association tests used only the typed subset. In a later analysis, several top co-occurrence clusters were reported to appear linked to parvovirus B19, influenza, CMV and Epstein-Barr virus. According to a later analysis, TCR association rates differed among HLA loci, with DRB1 alleles showing the most associated TCRs and HLA-C alleles showing the fewest. Three of the identified cytomegalovirus-associated TCR beta chains were confirmed in vitro to be specific for cytomegalovirus antigens. The classifier was reported to diagnose cytomegalovirus status with high specificity and sensitivity in both the original cohort and the validation cohort. The only immune exposure information available for the cohort was CMV serostatus. In a later analysis, most CMV-associated TCR beta chains were found to appear HLA-restricted, with HLA associations seemingly driven largely by CMV exposure. Compared with the roughly 700-donor mean, donors in an Asian-associated ancestry cluster had fewer N-insertions in productive TCRs, according to a later genetic analysis. When HLA alleles, especially DR and DQ, strongly co-occurred, TCR associations were difficult to assign to individual alleles. While some public TCRs were present in many individuals, most TCR sequences turned up only very rarely across donors. A further reported finding was that TCR beta sequences accurately predicted the HLA-A and HLA-B alleles for most subjects in the first cohort. This cohort had only TCR beta chains sequenced, and the lack of alpha or paired-chain data limited which features could be detected. In an earlier analysis of about 540 of the donors, most TCR beta V segments were observed in productive rearrangements about 90% or about 30% of the time, broadly matching IMGT annotations. A cluster of highly shared sequence variants was judged likely to represent a technical artifact of the sequencing pipeline. Linkage disequilibrium might explain the correlated functional status among segregating V segments, but an unknown experimental factor could not be excluded. Because the 87-base-pair reads could not distinguish some IMGT-functional V segments, including TRBV6-2 and TRBV6-3, those segments were excluded. A later genetic analysis associated a missense DCLRE1C variant with V-gene and J-gene trimming of TCR beta chains, and an independent cohort replicated the association. Because counts were too low, roughly 16 rarely observed V segments, including chromosome 9 orphons, were left out of the earlier analysis of some 600 of the donors. The presence/absence analyses assumed that sequencing depth was roughly uniform across donors, and that assumption may not be true. At a false discovery rate of 0.05, a later analysis linked around 15,000 TCR beta sequences to specific HLA alleles. It was suggested by the authors that the approach could potentially be generalized to other disease states and immunological phenotypes.

CDR1 is given as LGHNA and CDR2 as YNFKEQ, both from the germline V gene. Trimming costs V 1 base and J 8 bases, and their ends lie 9 bases apart. The CDR3, cysteine through phenylalanine, is 14 amino acids long. Only the CDR3 part of the read is kept: 42 bases, read in frame from the first base. The library was produced with the immunoSEQ multiplex PCR assay. A mixture of 60 forward primers for TCR Vbeta segments and 13 reverse primers for TCR Jbeta segments was used in the multiplex PCR. Amplification of the CDR3 region of rearranged TCR beta genes was performed with a multiplex PCR assay on genomic DNA. On the Illumina HiSeq System, the amplified TCR beta libraries were sequenced as 87-base-pair reads. On the study's bioinformatics: A later analysis counted approximately 76 million unique TCR beta chains across the roughly 700 repertoires, and some 12 million of these chains were shared by at least two donors. To remove PCR and sequencing errors, raw reads were error-corrected and collapsed into unique sequences using a nearest-neighbor algorithm that merged closely related sequences. CDR3 sequences were aligned to IMGT reference sequences to assign V, D and J gene segments. For a sequence to be retained, at least a six-nucleotide match to both a V gene segment and a J gene segment was required. Rearrangements were called productive when the CDR3 lacked stop codons and stayed in frame with V and J; all others were non-productive. Following IMGT convention, CDR3 was defined as the stretch from the second conserved V-encoded cysteine up to the conserved J-encoded phenylalanine. In an earlier analysis of approximately 500 of the donors, sequences lacking an unambiguous match to a single V gene segment were excluded. In an earlier analysis of roughly 500 of the donors, V segments were called functional above 56.7% productive rearrangements and were called segregating when the between-donor standard deviation exceeded 5%. A statistical classification framework was built to diagnose cytomegalovirus status from the catalog of TCR beta chain sequences. In a later analysis, V and J genes were assigned by comparing TCR nucleotide sequences against IMGT/GENE-DB human TR gene sequences. Using the TCRdist pipeline, a later analysis assigned CDR3 sequences along with most-parsimonious VDJ recombination scenarios. In a later analysis, each TCR beta chain was defined by its CDR3 amino acid sequence together with its V-gene family, and reads lacking a unique V-gene family were excluded. To address suspected cross-contamination and a sequencing artifact, a later analysis removed 592 highly shared, low-generation-probability nucleotide sequences. A later analysis calculated a clonal expansion index for each public chain from normalized within-repertoire ranks of inferred template counts. A later analysis computed generation probabilities with a VDJ recombination model fitted to out-of-frame rearrangements, and checked the results against IGoR. In a later analysis, TCR-TCR, TCR-HLA and TCR-CMV co-occurrence was scored with hypergeometric tests, and a repertoire-size bias correction was applied to TCR pairs. False discovery rates were estimated in a later analysis by permuting HLA or CMV assignments 20 times. In a later analysis, co-occurring TCRs were grouped using DBSCAN, with TCRdist sequence similarity added in when clustering inside HLA-allele-positive subsets. Co-occurrence clustering excluded repertoires with fewer than 30,000 or more than 120,000 public chains, plus five with anomalous nucleotide sharing. TCRdb retrieved this table from immuneACCESS and kept in-frame rearrangements only. Not all clones are present; in checked studies, unresolved V genes account for under half, and no reason is known for the remainder. V and J calls and clone size are as listed in that table; D and trimming were resolved from the DNA. Within this sample are more than 85,000 clones, with 70% to 90% of them counted one time only. About 1.8% of the sample lies in the top ten.

The cohort comprised more than 550 healthy bone marrow donors. All cohort members were sampled while nominally healthy, although unrecorded immune exposures were likely present. The donor tested CMV seronegative and was one of the 352 seronegative cohort members. Each donor provided a peripheral blood sample, and peripheral blood mononuclear cells were used for TCR beta sequencing. Genomic DNA extraction from the blood cell samples was performed with the Qiagen DNeasy Blood Extraction Kit. For this clone: It has no known antigen specificity. Qualities for individual bases were not recorded, and no much larger clone is one base off.

Rearrangement joined TRBV4-2 to TRBJ1-6; TRBD1 is perhaps the D gene, given 5 matching bases. The sequence was collected from a man aged 40-50 years in good health and CMV-seronegative. Sequencing was done on a sample of PBMCs. The DNA is TGTGCCAGCAGCCAAGCCCAGGGATATTCACCCCTCCACTTT. It translates as CASSQAQGYSPLHF.